The 3 T cell receptor beta chains below come from one sample, sequenced in a study of blood T cell repertoires in COVID-19. The table came from immunoSEQ multiplex PCR; TCRdb's copy has only in-frame clones and leaves some out. The sample lists around 450,000 clones; about 85% were seen once. Sequencing was done on a sample of PBMCs or T cells enriched from blood (not recorded which). These receptors all come from a woman younger than 35 with acute COVID-19.

The rearrangement joins TRBV5-5 to TRBJ2-1; 9 bases are shared with TRBD2. Germline values: CDR1 SGHKS, CDR2 YYEKEE (reference sequence). This CDR3 has 16 residues. V gave up 4 bases and J gave up 4 bases; unmatched junction bases: 9. CDR3 nucleotide sequence: TGTGCCAGCAGCCCATTTAGCGGGAGCGAATACAATGAGCAGTTCTTC. Protein sequence: CASSPFSGSEYNEQFF.

The chain joins TRBV6-5 to TRBJ1-2, with TRBD1 matching 8 bases. Germline loops: CDR1 MNHEY, CDR2 SVGAGI. Trimming took 4 bases from V and 8 from J; bases not matched to a gene: 12. The CDR3 sequence is 15 residues long. CDR3 nucleotides: TGTGCCAGCAGTTCGACCGCAGGGGGCGCGGACGGCTACACCTTC. Translation gives CASSSTAGGADGYTF.

J is TRBJ2-7 and V is TRBV27; perhaps TRBD1 as D (5 bases). This CDR3 has 14 amino acids. Germline V CDR1 and CDR2: MNHEY, SMNVEV (reference sequence). V gave up 3 bases and J gave up 5 bases, with 14 bases separating them. The CDR3 region has the DNA TGTGCCAGCAGTTTGACCAGGGCCATTGACGAGCAGTACTTC. Translation gives CASSLTRAIDEQYF.